This TCR beta chain derives from a study of Ad26.COV2.S vaccination and SARS-CoV-2 variants. Turning to the study itself: Ad26.COV2.S arm of COV1001 included the donor. Once or twice, 56 days apart, Ad26.COV2.S was delivered intramuscularly. Study outcomes and limitations: Analytic work on TCR breadth and depth might have understated the full extent of total T cell responses. Once vaccination had occurred, spike-specific CD8+ and CD4+ T cell responses reportedly showed substantial breadth.

Comment on this clone: Its antigen is not identified.

The CDR3 runs 13 residues. Germline V gene sequence: CDR1 GTSNPN, CDR2 SVGIG (reference sequence). The V gene end was trimmed by 1 base and the J gene end by 4 bases; junction bases not matched to a gene: 3. Produced via immunoSEQ multiplex PCR; TCRdb's table is partial and in-frame only. The data contain around 400,000 clones, approximately 89% of them singletons. Treatment of the sample: around 19 received Ad26.COV2.S at low or high dose, single or two shots; five or six received placebo; per-sample allocation not given. Sampling happened 63 days after the first vaccine or placebo injection. The sample here was peripheral blood, taken in a trial of Ad26.COV2.S vaccine versus placebo. The receptor was derived from a person aged 18 to 59 who received the Ad26.COV2.S COVID-19 vaccine or a placebo. The chain employs TRBV30 and TRBJ1-1; 7 positions agree with TRBD1. Here the CDR3 DNA reads TGTGCCTGGAGTGGACAGGGACGCACTGAAGCTTTCTTT. Translating gives CAWSGQGRTEAFF.